This T cell receptor (beta chain) was recorded in a study of human T cells and chemical hapten exposure. Trimming left V 3 bases short and J 2 bases short, with 7 bases between. The CDR3 sequence is 14 residues long. The V gene's germline CDR1 is SEHNR and CDR2 FQNEAQ (reference sequence). Time point denoted: patch test 2, 6 weeks after DPC sensitization. Treatment given: therapeutic diphenylcyclopropenone sensitization with weekly scalp DPC. MiXCR was run by TCRdb on the RACE reads, yielding one entry per CDR3 protein. The sample lists approximately 84,000 distinct CDR3 sequences; 10% were seen once. This clonotype was counted a few times.

This sequence joins TRBV7-9 and TRBJ2-2; no clear D. The specimen comprised whole blood, sampled in connection with sensitization to the hapten diphenylcyclopropenone (DPC). This clonotype was obtained from a woman aged 25 to 39 with alopecia areata. Some clones in this sample may be carry-over from other donors' samples. This CDR3 is CASSLSSNTGELFF. The CDR3 nucleotides are TGTGCCAGCAGCTTGTCAAGTAACACCGGGGAGCTGTTTTTT.